The 15 T cell receptor beta chains presented below share a single source sample, sequenced in a study of cytomegalovirus exposure and HLA in healthy donors (TCRdb year 2017). The library was produced with the immunoSEQ multiplex PCR assay. A mixture of 60 forward primers for TCR Vbeta segments and 13 reverse primers for TCR Jbeta segments was used in the multiplex PCR. The source is immuneACCESS, and TCRdb retained only in-frame sequences with V and J called. Part of the clones is not carried over; for the studies checked, unresolved V genes explain less than half of this, and the remainder is unexplained. The sample yields about 130,000 clones; approximately 79% were counted once. The ten largest make up more than 3.5% of the sample. Material: PBMCs. Receptor source: a man aged 18-30 years in good health and CMV-seropositive.

J is TRBJ2-1 and V is TRBV12-5; TRBD2 matches at 12 bases. The V and J ends lost 0 bases and 1 base, in that order; junction bases with no gene match: 7. Germline CDR1 and CDR2: LGHNT and FRNRAP. The CDR3 length is 19 residues. Written as DNA, the CDR3 is TGTGCTAGTGGTTTGGTACTAGCGGGGGGCTATTCATCCTACAATGAGCAGTTCTTC. Translating it yields CASGLVLAGGYSSYNEQFF.

This rearrangement joins TRBV10-3 to TRBJ1-6, with D unresolved. The V end lost 6 bases, the J end lost 5 bases, and 11 bases lay between the germline ends. Looked up from germline, CDR1 is ENHRY and CDR2 is SYGVKD. CDR3 length: 14 residues. CDR3 residues: CAIRLGGDNSPLHF. The CDR3 DNA reads as TGTGCCATCAGGCTAGGAGGAGATAATTCACCCCTCCACTTT.

Comments on this clone: This same CDR3 is encoded by further DNA sequences in the sample. The chain employs TRBV7-9 and TRBJ1-5; 7 bases fit TRBD1. V gave up 6 bases and J gave up 2 bases; unmatched junction bases: 4. The CDR3 is 14 residues long. The germline V gene encodes CDR1 SEHNR and CDR2 FQNEAQ (reference sequence). CDR3 region: CASSSGQGNQPQHF. The DNA for the CDR3 is TGTGCCAGCAGTTCCGGACAGGGCAATCAGCCCCAGCATTTT.

V gene TRBV5-1 combines with J gene TRBJ1-1, with D unclear. This CDR3 is 16 amino acids long. The germline V and J ends were trimmed by 0 bases and 0 bases, with 12 bases remaining between them. CDR1 is SGHRS, CDR2 YFSETQ, per germline. The CDR3 protein is CASSLVGRTLNTEAFF. DNA for the CDR3: TGCGCCAGCAGCTTGGTTGGCAGAACCTTGAACACTGAAGCTTTCTTT.

This CDR3 is CASSSRDRFGDYGYTF. In nucleotides, the CDR3 is TGTGCCAGCAGTTCTCGGGACAGGTTTGGAGACTATGGCTACACCTTC. The V call is TRBV28, the J call TRBJ1-2, with 8 bases that match TRBD1. Trimming cost V 4 bases and J 3 bases; bases outside gene matches: 10. The V gene's germline CDR1 is MDHEN and CDR2 SYDVKM. The CDR3 contains 16 residues.

The V and J genes are TRBV18 and TRBJ1-5; D gene uncertain. V lost 0 bases and J 7 bases, leaving 7 bases between the germline ends. The CDR3 is made up of 13 amino acids. Germline CDR1 reads KGHSH; CDR2 reads LQKENI. The CDR3 region is CASSPPMRQPQHF. CDR3 DNA: TGTGCCAGCTCACCACCGATGAGGCAGCCCCAGCATTTT.

V and J are TRBV9 and TRBJ1-1; D unresolved. The CDR3 has 15 residues. Germline V gene sequence: CDR1 SGDLS, CDR2 YYNGEE. Trimming took 0 bases from V and 1 from J, leaving 10 bases between them. CDR3: CASSVATSGNTEAFF. The CDR3 region has the DNA TGTGCCAGCAGCGTAGCTACGTCAGGGAACACTGAAGCTTTCTTT.

The chain recombines TRBV5-8 with TRBJ2-1; possibly TRBD1 for D (6 bases). Trimming stripped 3 bases from V and 2 bases from J, with 15 bases between. In germline, CDR1 is SGHTS, CDR2 YDEGEE. The CDR3 runs to 16 residues. CDR3 bases: TGTGCCAGCAGCTCAGAGCAGGGGAATGCCTACAATGAGCAGTTCTTC. Its translation is CASSSEQGNAYNEQFF.

V is TRBV28 and J is TRBJ1-3; D is perhaps TRBD1 (6 bases). In germline, CDR1 is MDHEN, CDR2 SYDVKM. Trimming left V 5 bases short and J 0 bases short, with 14 bases between. This CDR3 has 16 amino acids. The CDR3 loop is CASSHPTGSSGNTIYF. The CDR3 nucleotides are TGTGCCAGCAGTCATCCTACAGGGTCCTCTGGAAACACCATATATTTT.

This clone appeared once. The V call is TRBV7-9, the J call TRBJ1-2, with 10 bases matching TRBD1. Germline loops: CDR1 SEHNR, CDR2 FQNEAQ (reference sequence). This CDR3 is 17 amino acids long. The trim removed 5 bases at V and 5 bases at J, leaving 14 bases unmatched. The CDR3 loop reads CASSPGPGTGALYGYTF. CDR3 in DNA: TGTGCCAGCAGCCCCGGTCCCGGGACAGGGGCCCTTTATGGCTACACCTTC. Variable domain in full (rest from reference TRBV7-9 and TRBJ1-2): DTGVSQNPRHKITKRGQNVTFRCDPISEHNRLYWYRQTLGQGPEFLTYFQNEAQLEKSRLLSDRFSAERPKGSFSTLEIQRTEQGDSAMYLCASSPGPGTGALYGYTFGSGTRLTVV.

This clone was counted a few times. The chain joins TRBV5-6 to TRBJ1-4, with TRBD1 matching over 7 bases. Trimming removed 2 bases from V and 5 bases from J; junction bases left unmatched: 3. This CDR3 comprises 14 residues. The V gene's germline CDR1 is SGHDT and CDR2 YYEEEE. The CDR3 region is CASSFGTENEKLFF. DNA for the CDR3: TGTGCCAGCAGCTTCGGGACAGAAAATGAAAAACTGTTTTTT.

As DNA, the CDR3 is TGTGCCAGCAGCTTGTCTACAGGGGGCTATGGCTACACCTTC. This encodes CASSLSTGGYGYTF. The gene calls are TRBV5-4 and TRBJ1-2; TRBD1 matches 8 bases. V lost 1 base and J lost 4; bases outside the gene matches: 3. The CDR3 has 14 residues. CDR1 is SGHNT, CDR2 YYREEE, per germline (reference sequence). Together with reference TRBV5-4 and TRBJ1-2, the CDR3 gives the full variable domain: ETGVTQSPTHLIKTRGQQVTLRCSSQSGHNTVSWYQQALGQGPQFIFQYYREEENGRGNFPPRFSGLQFPNYSSELNVNALELDDSALYLCASSLSTGGYGYTFGSGTRLTVV.

This clone has only a few counts. The V gene is TRBV28, the J gene TRBJ1-1; D is possibly TRBD1 (5 bases). The CDR3 extends over 14 amino acids. Trimming shortened V by 3 bases and J by 0 bases, and 8 bases separated the two germline ends. Germline V gene lookup returns CDR1 MDHEN and CDR2 SYDVKM. The CDR3 spells CASSFGGMNTEAFF. CDR3 in DNA: TGTGCCAGCAGTTTTGGGGGGATGAACACTGAAGCTTTCTTT.

This clone has only one observation. This chain links TRBV25-1 with TRBJ1-1; maybe TRBD1 (5 bases). Germline V CDR1 and CDR2: MGHDK, SYGVNS. The CDR3 has 14 residues. Deletions cut 0 bases from V and 6 bases from J, with 11 bases between. The CDR3 here is CASSEYQRGAEAFF. The CDR3 nucleotides are TGTGCCAGCAGTGAATACCAACGGGGGGCTGAAGCTTTCTTT.

The V and J genes are TRBV5-5 and TRBJ1-5, with 7 bases matching TRBD1. Germline loops: CDR1 SGHKS, CDR2 YYEKEE (reference sequence). V shed 4 bases, J shed 2 bases, and the junction held 9 bases outside the gene matches. The CDR3 consists of 16 residues. The CDR3 loop is CASSPIRQGGNQPQHF. In DNA, the CDR3 is TGTGCCAGCAGCCCTATTCGACAGGGCGGCAATCAGCCCCAGCATTTT.